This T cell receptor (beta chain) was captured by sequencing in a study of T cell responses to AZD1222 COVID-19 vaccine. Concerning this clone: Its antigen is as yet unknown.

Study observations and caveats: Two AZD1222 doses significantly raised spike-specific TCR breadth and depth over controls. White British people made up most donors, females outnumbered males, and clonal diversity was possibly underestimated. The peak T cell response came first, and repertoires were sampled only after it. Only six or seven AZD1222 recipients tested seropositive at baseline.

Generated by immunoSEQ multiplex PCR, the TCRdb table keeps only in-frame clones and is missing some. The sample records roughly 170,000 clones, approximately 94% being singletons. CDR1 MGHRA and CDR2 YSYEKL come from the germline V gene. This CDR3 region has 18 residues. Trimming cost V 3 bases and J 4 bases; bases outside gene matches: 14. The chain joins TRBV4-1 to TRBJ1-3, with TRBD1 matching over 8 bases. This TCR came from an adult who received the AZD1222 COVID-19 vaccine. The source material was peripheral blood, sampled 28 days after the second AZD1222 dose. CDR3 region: CASSHGQGKRLGGNTIYF. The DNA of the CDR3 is TGCGCCAGCAGCCACGGACAGGGTAAAAGGCTGGGAGGAAACACCATATATTTT.